This TCR beta chain is drawn from a study of regulatory T cells in long-lasting Graves disease. Time point: newly diagnosed GD, antithyroid drugs for less than 3 months. From PBMCs, RNA was extracted and then used to make the TCR library. Trimming took off 5 bases at V and 5 bases at J, with 18 bases between the two ends. The CDR3 extends over 14 amino acids. Germline loops: CDR1 SQVTM, CDR2 ANQGSEA. This clonotype was observed many times. Antigen: not known. Arm-PCR of CDR3 regions and iRepertoire HTBI primers were used to build TCR beta libraries. Using its own MiXCR run on the multiplex PCR reads, TCRdb lists one record per CDR3 protein. The sample contains a few hundred thousand distinct CDR3 sequences, roughly 13% of which appear only once. Findings of the study overall: Favored usage of TRBV28, TRBJ1-2 and TRBJ2-5 was recorded in persistent disease.

These data were also filed under a second study, of T cells in Graves' hyperthyroidism and ophthalmopathy. Per that paper: No progression to ophthalmopathy during 18 months of follow-up defined stable disease.

The TCR comes from a man in his thirties or forties with Graves disease. The rearrangement links TRBV29-1 to TRBJ1-2; D gene uncertain. The sequencing here drew on peripheral blood mononuclear cells (PBMCs), taken at new diagnosis, from a patient treated with antithyroid drugs. The CDR3 here is CSVYTGPQGYGYTF. CDR3 bases: TGCAGCGTTTATACCGGGCCCCAAGGTTATGGCTACACCTTC.